The 26 T cell receptor beta chains presented below share a single source sample, sequenced in a study of early T cells in non-severe SARS-CoV-2 infection. TCRdb re-analysed the 5' RACE reads in MiXCR, keeping a single row per CDR3 protein. The sample comprises around 83,000 distinct CDR3 sequences, around 9.3% of which are singletons, and around 8% rests with the top ten. The specimen comprised whole blood, sampled at baseline. These receptors were taken from an adult who was a healthcare worker with PCR-confirmed SARS-CoV-2 infection or an uninfected control (not recorded which).

Concerning this clonotype itself: The junction departs from germline at one end; a sequencing error may be responsible. The chain recombines TRBV20-1 with TRBJ2-1; tentative D call: TRBD2 (6 bases). Germline CDR1 is DFQATT and CDR2 is SNEGSKA (reference sequence). This CDR3 region has 15 residues. The CDR3 bases are TGCAATGCTAGGAGCAGGGAGGACCCCTACAATGAGCAGTTCTTC. This codes for CNARSREDPYNEQFF.

This clonotype was recorded a few times. The chain combines TRBV7-8 with TRBJ2-7; tentative D call: TRBD2 (5 bases). CDR1 is SGHVS and CDR2 is FQNEAQ in the germline V gene. The CDR3 loop spans 14 amino acids. V was cut by 5 bases and J by 2 bases, with 13 bases left in between. The CDR3 spells CASSISGTPYEQYF. The CDR3 DNA reads TGTGCCAGCAGCATCTCGGGAACCCCCTACGAGCAGTACTTC.

This clonotype was seen ten or more times. This sequence joins TRBV7-8 and TRBJ2-7; possibly TRBD1 for D (7 bases). Germline V gene data show CDR1 as SGHVS and CDR2 as FQNEAQ. CDR3 size: 15 residues. V was shortened by 2 bases and J by 4 bases, with 15 bases between the two germline ends. The CDR3 spells CASSLMGQGGYEQYF. CDR3 in DNA: TGTGCCAGCAGCTTAATGGGCCAGGGGGGTTACGAGCAGTACTTC.

The table lists this clonotype with a few counts. The J gene is TRBJ1-1, the V gene TRBV28; no firm D call. From germline, CDR1 is MDHEN and CDR2 SYDVKM. CDR3 length: 12 residues. V was pared by 5 bases and J by 8 bases, with 12 bases between. The chain's CDR3 is CASSPIWGEAFF. CDR3 in DNA: TGTGCCAGCAGTCCGATATGGGGAGAAGCTTTCTTT.

The chain has TRBV29-1 and TRBJ2-7; possibly TRBD1 for D (5 bases). The germline gives CDR1 SQVTM, CDR2 ANQGSEA. The ends were cut back, 6 bases at V and 6 bases at J, with 18 bases in the middle. This CDR3 has 13 amino acids. The CDR3 bases are TGCAGCGTCGGACACCGACCTGCTGGCGAGCAGTACTTC. It translates to CSVGHRPAGEQYF.

The chain couples TRBV3-1 to TRBJ1-4; D perhaps matches TRBD1 (5 bases). V was shortened by 1 base and J by 10 bases, with 16 bases between the two germline ends. Germline CDR1 and CDR2: LGHDT and YNNKEL (reference sequence). The CDR3 has 15 amino acids. The CDR3 loop reads CASSQVGTAEGKLFF. In DNA form, the CDR3 reads TGTGCCAGCAGCCAAGTAGGGACCGCGGAGGGAAAACTGTTTTTT.

This clonotype appeared many times. The chain has TRBV6-1 and TRBJ2-7; a possible D gene is TRBD2 (5 bases). Per the germline V gene, CDR1 is MNHNS and CDR2 is SASEGT. V was cut by 2 bases and J by 12 bases, with 20 bases left in between. This CDR3 region has 14 residues. CDR3 in amino acids: CASSERYPQAGVYF. In DNA, the CDR3 is TGTGCCAGCAGTGAAAGGTATCCCCAGGCCGGGGTGTACTTC.

The chain couples TRBV30 to TRBJ2-7; D gene uncertain. Per germline, CDR1 GTSNPN and CDR2 SVGIG (reference sequence). The CDR3 length is 11 residues. V lost 0 bases and J 5 bases, leaving 5 bases between the germline ends. CDR3 protein: CAWSVAHEQYF. Here the CDR3 DNA reads TGTGCCTGGAGTGTTGCCCACGAGCAGTACTTC. The whole variable domain, remainder taken from reference TRBV30 and TRBJ2-7, is SQTIHQWPATLVQPVGSPLSLECTVEGTSNPNLYWYRQAAGRGLQLLFYSVGIGQISSEVPQNLSASRPQDRQFILSSKKLLLSDSGFYLCAWSVAHEQYFGPGTRLTVT.

This clonotype came up a few times. The genes are TRBV20-1 and TRBJ2-6; weak D call: TRBD2 (5 bases). CDR3 size: 15 residues. Trimming left V 2 bases short and J 0 bases short, with 8 bases between. Germline V gene data show CDR1 as DFQATT and CDR2 as SNEGSKA (reference sequence). The CDR3 loop is CSARRGTSGANVLTF. The CDR3 coding sequence is TGCAGTGCTAGACGGGGTACCTCTGGGGCCAACGTCCTGACTTTC.

V gene TRBV6-1 combines with J gene TRBJ2-3; D call uncertain. V lost 5 bases and J 0 bases, leaving 18 bases between the germline ends. This CDR3 region has 17 residues. From germline, CDR1 is MNHNS and CDR2 SASEGT. CDR3 DNA: TGTGCCAGCAGTTACTCGAAGCGCACCTCTAGCACAGATACGCAGTATTTT. It codes for CASSYSKRTSSTDTQYF.

Only a few counts were recorded for this clonotype. Germline is not matched at one junction end, which may reflect a read error. This chain connects TRBV6-1 to TRBJ1-2; D call uncertain. The CDR3 totals 12 residues. The germline CDR1 and CDR2 sequences are MNHNS and SASEGT. In DNA, the CDR3 is TGTGCCAGCAGTGGAAACAGCCCCGGTGAGGTCTTC. This codes for CASSGNSPGEVF.

The gene calls are TRBV12-5 and TRBJ2-1; no firm D call. This CDR3 has 12 amino acids. V shed 6 bases and J shed 6 bases, with 9 bases lying between them. The germline V gene has CDR1 LGHNT and CDR2 FRNRAP. This CDR3 is CASGLGPNEQFF. DNA for the CDR3: TGTGCTAGTGGCCTAGGACCCAATGAGCAGTTCTTC. Supplemented by reference TRBV12-5 and TRBJ2-1, the full variable domain reads DARVTQTPRHKVTEMGQEVTMRCQPILGHNTVFWYRQTMMQGLELLAYFRNRAPLDDSGMPKDRFSAEMPDATLATLKIQPSEPRDSAVYFCASGLGPNEQFFGPGTRLTVL.

This clonotype came up a few times. V usage is TRBV20-1 and J usage is TRBJ1-1; 7 bases agree with TRBD1. The length of the CDR3 is 14 residues. The germline gives CDR1 DFQATT, CDR2 SNEGSKA (reference sequence). V shed 2 bases and J 9 bases; nucleotides not matched to a gene: 12. CDR3 amino acids: CSARTDRELVQAFF. DNA for the CDR3: TGCAGTGCTAGAACCGACAGGGAGTTAGTCCAAGCTTTCTTT.

Ten or more counts support this clonotype. The J gene is TRBJ2-1, the V gene TRBV4-1; 8 positions match TRBD2. Germline CDR1 MGHRA, CDR2 YSYEKL. Trimming cost V 3 bases and J 9 bases; bases outside gene matches: 7. The length of the CDR3 is 14 residues. CDR3 in DNA: TGCGCCAGCAGCCACATGGGACTAGTGGTTGAGCAGTTCTTC. The encoded protein is CASSHMGLVVEQFF.

This clonotype was found many times. The V and J genes are TRBV7-9 and TRBJ2-2; D gene uncertain. CDR1 and CDR2 (germline): SEHNR, FQNEAQ (reference sequence). The CDR3 extends over 13 amino acids. Trimming left V 0 bases short and J 6 bases short, with 5 bases between. CDR3 sequence reads: CASSLAPSGELFF. The CDR3 nucleotides are TGTGCCAGCAGCTTAGCGCCTTCCGGGGAGCTGTTTTTT.

This clonotype was counted only a few times. This rearrangement joins TRBV27 to TRBJ1-2; D is undetermined. The CDR3 loop spans 16 amino acids. The germline V and J ends were trimmed by 1 base and 3 bases, with 15 bases remaining between them. Germline CDR1 and CDR2: MNHEY and SMNVEV (reference sequence). The CDR3 reads CASSLFPPAAHYGYTF. CDR3 in DNA: TGTGCCAGCAGTTTATTCCCCCCGGCAGCCCACTATGGCTACACCTTC.

This clonotype has ten or more counts. This chain links TRBV20-1 with TRBJ2-7; 12 nucleotides match TRBD1. With 6 bases clipped from V and 2 bases from J, the junction kept 11 bases outside the gene matches. CDR1 DFQATT and CDR2 SNEGSKA come from the germline V gene (reference sequence). The CDR3 extends over 16 amino acids. CDR3 sequence: CSAFLQGQGAAYEQYF. CDR3 bases: TGCAGTGCCTTCCTCCAGGGACAGGGGGCGGCCTACGAGCAGTACTTC.

In this sample, this clonotype turned up a few times. The chain is built from TRBV4-1 and TRBJ2-1, with D possibly being TRBD2 (6 bases). The CDR3 is made up of 16 amino acids. The germline CDR1 and CDR2 sequences are MGHRA and YSYEKL. Trimming pared 0 bases from V and 5 bases from J, leaving 14 bases between. The chain's CDR3 is CASSQEGKRVHNEQFF. The CDR3, as DNA: TGCGCCAGCAGCCAAGAGGGTAAGCGGGTACACAATGAGCAGTTCTTC.

At least ten counts were recorded for this clonotype. The chain is built from TRBV2 and TRBJ2-1; D may be TRBD2 (5 bases). This CDR3 has 15 amino acids. Trimming cost V 6 bases and J 5 bases, with 17 bases left between them. Per germline, CDR1 SNHLY and CDR2 FYNNEI. Here the CDR3 DNA reads TGTGCCAGCAGGGTGGACTCTAGTTGGGACAATGAGCAGTTCTTC. This gives the protein CASRVDSSWDNEQFF.

The chain carries TRBV18 and TRBJ2-7, with D maybe TRBD1 (6 bases). The CDR3 loop spans 14 amino acids. CDR1 KGHSH and CDR2 LQKENI come from the germline V gene. Trimming shortened V by 2 bases and J by 2 bases, and 10 bases separated the two germline ends. This chain's CDR3 is CASSPETGPYEQYF. In nucleotides, the CDR3 is TGTGCCAGCTCACCAGAGACAGGACCCTACGAGCAGTACTTC.

This clonotype was detected only a few times. V gene TRBV12-3 or TRBV12-4 combines with J gene TRBJ2-5; D unclear. This CDR3 region has 13 residues. Trimming took 3 bases from V and 1 from J, leaving 6 bases between them. Written as DNA, the CDR3 is TGTGCCAGCAGTTTGGGGATCCAAGAGACCCAGTACTTC. Its protein is CASSLGIQETQYF.

This clonotype was observed a handful of times. J is TRBJ2-7 and V is TRBV7-6; 8 bases match TRBD1. The CDR3 length is 14 residues. Germline values: CDR1 SGHVS, CDR2 FNYEAQ. Trimming took 2 bases from V and 6 from J; bases not matched to a gene: 6. CDR3 sequence reads: CASSLNGQGGEQYF. The CDR3, as DNA: TGTGCCAGCAGCTTAAACGGACAGGGCGGCGAGCAGTACTTC. Using reference TRBV7-6 and TRBJ2-7 for the parts outside the CDR3, the full variable domain is GAGVSQSPRYKVTKRGQDVALRCDPISGHVSLYWYRQALGQGPEFLTYFNYEAQQDKSGLPNDRFSAERPEGSISTLTIQRTEQRDSAMYRCASSLNGQGGEQYFGPGTRLTVT.

The V gene is TRBV7-2, the J gene TRBJ2-5, with D hard to call. From germline, CDR1 is SGHTA and CDR2 FQGNSA. V was pared by 4 bases and J by 5 bases, with 17 bases between. The CDR3 extends over 15 amino acids. The CDR3 nucleotides are TGTGCCAGCAGCTCTACACCAGCCCGATATGAGACCCAGTACTTC. It translates to CASSSTPARYETQYF. The full variable domain, in which reference TRBV7-2 and TRBJ2-5 provide the parts outside the CDR3, is GAGVSQSPSNKVTEKGKDVELRCDPISGHTALYWYRQSLGQGLEFLIYFQGNSAPDKSGLPSDRFSAERTGGSVSTLTIQRTQQEDSAVYLCASSSTPARYETQYFGPGTRLLVL.

There are many counts of this clonotype. This rearrangement joins TRBV10-1 to TRBJ2-4; D possibly corresponds to TRBD1 (5 bases). Looked up from germline, CDR1 is WNHNN and CDR2 is SYGVQD (reference sequence). The V gene lost 0 bases and the J gene lost 8 bases, with 11 bases spanning the gap. CDR3 length equals 14 residues. The CDR3 DNA reads as TGCGCCAGCAGTGAGTCTAGGGCCAGGGACATTCAGTACTTC. It is translated as CASSESRARDIQYF.

This clonotype was seen only a few times. This chain uses TRBV18 with TRBJ2-1, with TRBD2 matching 7 bases. Trimming removed 2 bases from V and 7 bases from J; junction bases left unmatched: 5. Germline lookup yields CDR1 KGHSH and CDR2 LQKENI. This CDR3 is 14 amino acids long. Here the CDR3 DNA reads TGTGCCAGCTCACCAGGACTAGGAGAGAATGAGCAGTTCTTC. Amino acids: CASSPGLGENEQFF.

This clonotype was recorded a few times. The chain recombines TRBV18 with TRBJ2-1; maybe TRBD2 (6 bases). V lost 2 bases to trimming and J lost 6 bases, with 23 bases between them. Germline V gives CDR1 KGHSH, CDR2 LQKENI. The CDR3 is 18 residues long. CDR3 bases: TGTGCCAGCTCACCAAGGGATGCGGGAAGCCGGTCCCGCAATGAGCAGTTCTTC. Translated, it gives CASSPRDAGSRSRNEQFF.